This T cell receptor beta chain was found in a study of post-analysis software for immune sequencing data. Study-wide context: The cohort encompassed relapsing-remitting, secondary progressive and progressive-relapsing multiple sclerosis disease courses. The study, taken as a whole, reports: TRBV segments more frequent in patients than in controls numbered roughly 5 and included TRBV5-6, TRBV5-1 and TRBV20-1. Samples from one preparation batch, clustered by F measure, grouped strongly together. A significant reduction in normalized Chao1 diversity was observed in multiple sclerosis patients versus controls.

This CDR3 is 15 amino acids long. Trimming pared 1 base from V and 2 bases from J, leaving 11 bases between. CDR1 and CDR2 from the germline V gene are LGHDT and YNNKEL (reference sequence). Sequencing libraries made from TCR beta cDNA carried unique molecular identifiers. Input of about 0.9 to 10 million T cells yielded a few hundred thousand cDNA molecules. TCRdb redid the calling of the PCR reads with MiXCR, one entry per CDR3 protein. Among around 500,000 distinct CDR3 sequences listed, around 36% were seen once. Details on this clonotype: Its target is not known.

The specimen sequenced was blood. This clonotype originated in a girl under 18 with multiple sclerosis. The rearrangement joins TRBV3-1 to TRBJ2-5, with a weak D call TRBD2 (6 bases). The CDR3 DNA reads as TGTGCCAGCAGCCAAGTGGGGAGCGGGCAAGAGACCCAGTACTTC. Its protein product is CASSQVGSGQETQYF.